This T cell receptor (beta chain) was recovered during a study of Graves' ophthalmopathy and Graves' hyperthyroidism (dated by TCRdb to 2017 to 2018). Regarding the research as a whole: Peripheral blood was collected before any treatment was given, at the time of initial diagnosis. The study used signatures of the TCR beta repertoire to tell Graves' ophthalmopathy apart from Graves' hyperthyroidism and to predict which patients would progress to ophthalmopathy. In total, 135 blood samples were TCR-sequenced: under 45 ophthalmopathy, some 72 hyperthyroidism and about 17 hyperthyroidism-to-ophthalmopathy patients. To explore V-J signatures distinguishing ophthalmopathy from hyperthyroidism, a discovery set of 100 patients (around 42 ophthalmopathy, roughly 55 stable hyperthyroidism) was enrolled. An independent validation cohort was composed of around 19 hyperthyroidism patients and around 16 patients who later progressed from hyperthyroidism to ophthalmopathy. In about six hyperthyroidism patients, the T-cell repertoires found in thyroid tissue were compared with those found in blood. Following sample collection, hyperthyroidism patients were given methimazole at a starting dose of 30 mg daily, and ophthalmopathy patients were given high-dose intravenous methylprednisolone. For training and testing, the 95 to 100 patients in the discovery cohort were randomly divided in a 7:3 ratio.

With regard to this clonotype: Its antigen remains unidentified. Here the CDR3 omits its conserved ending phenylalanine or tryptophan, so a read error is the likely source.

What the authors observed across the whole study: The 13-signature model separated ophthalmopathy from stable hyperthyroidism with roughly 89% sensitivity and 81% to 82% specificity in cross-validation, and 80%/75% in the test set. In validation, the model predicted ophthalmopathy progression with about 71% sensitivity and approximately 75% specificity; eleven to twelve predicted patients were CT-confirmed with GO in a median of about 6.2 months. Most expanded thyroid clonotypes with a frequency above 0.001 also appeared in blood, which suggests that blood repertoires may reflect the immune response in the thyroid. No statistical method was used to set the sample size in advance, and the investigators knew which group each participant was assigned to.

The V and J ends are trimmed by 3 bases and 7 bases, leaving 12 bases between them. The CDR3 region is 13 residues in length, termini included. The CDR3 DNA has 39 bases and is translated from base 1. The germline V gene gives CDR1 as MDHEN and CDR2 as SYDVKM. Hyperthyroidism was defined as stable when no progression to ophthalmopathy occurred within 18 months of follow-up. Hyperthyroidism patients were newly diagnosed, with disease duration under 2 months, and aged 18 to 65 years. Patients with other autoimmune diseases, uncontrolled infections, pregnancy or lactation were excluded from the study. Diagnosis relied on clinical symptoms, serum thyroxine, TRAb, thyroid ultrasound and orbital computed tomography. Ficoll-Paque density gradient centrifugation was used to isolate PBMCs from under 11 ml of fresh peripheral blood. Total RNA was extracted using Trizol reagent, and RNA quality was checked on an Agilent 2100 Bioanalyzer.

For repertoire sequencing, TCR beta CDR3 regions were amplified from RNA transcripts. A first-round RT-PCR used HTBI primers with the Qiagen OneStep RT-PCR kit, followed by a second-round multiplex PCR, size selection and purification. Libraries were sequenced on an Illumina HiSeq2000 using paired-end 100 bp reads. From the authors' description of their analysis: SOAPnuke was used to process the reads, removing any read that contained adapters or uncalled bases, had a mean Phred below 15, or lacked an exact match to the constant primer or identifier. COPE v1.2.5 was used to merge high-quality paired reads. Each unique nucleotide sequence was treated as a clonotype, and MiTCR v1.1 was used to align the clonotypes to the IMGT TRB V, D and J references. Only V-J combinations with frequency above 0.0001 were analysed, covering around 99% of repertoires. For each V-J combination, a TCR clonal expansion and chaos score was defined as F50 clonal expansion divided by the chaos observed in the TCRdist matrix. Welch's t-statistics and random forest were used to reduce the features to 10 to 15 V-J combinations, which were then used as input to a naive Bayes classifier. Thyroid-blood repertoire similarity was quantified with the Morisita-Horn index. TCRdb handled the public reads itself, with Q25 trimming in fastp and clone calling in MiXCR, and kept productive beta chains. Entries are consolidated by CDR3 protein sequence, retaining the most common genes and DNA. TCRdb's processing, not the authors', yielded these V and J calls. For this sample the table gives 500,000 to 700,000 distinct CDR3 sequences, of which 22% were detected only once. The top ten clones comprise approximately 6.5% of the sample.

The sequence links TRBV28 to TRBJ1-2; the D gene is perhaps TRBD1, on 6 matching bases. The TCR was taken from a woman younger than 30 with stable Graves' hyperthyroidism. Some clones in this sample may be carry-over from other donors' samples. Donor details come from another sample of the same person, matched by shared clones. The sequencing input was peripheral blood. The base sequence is TGTGCCAGCAGTTTCGGGCAGGGGTCTGGCTACACCTTG. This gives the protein CASSFGQGSGYTL.